One and the same sample provided the 13 T cell receptor beta chains below, sequenced in a study of CXCR3-negative and CXCR3-positive naive CD8 T cells. Study-level points and caveats: The study found more hydrophobic TRB CDR3s in CXCR3-positive naive cells than in CXCR3-negative naive cells.

Through 5' RACE with UMI labels, the TRB cDNA libraries were prepared. TCRdb reworked the 5' RACE reads into one entry per CDR3 protein, no DNA. The sample spans some 100,000 distinct CDR3 sequences; the ten largest clones claim just over 0.35%. For these TCRs, the target antigens are not known. The sequenced sample was naive CXCR3+ CD8+ T cells from blood. The subset: CD45RO-CCR7+CD27+CD95- naive CD8+ T cells expressing CXCR3 (TNR3+). Receptors were obtained from a human donor in good health. Some clones in this sample may be carry-over from other donors' samples.

This chain uses TRBV5-4 with TRBJ1-1; lacking DNA, the TRBD1 call made by TCRdb goes unchecked. The CDR3 covers 16 residues. Germline CDR1 and CDR2: SGHNT and YYREEE (reference sequence). CDR3 in amino acids: CASTLTGHTEDTEAFF.

The chain employs TRBV9 and TRBJ2-1. The CDR3 runs to 12 residues. Germline lookup yields CDR1 SGDLS and CDR2 YYNGEE. This CDR3 is CASSQRAAEQFF. The whole variable domain, remainder taken from reference TRBV9 and TRBJ2-1, is DSGVTQTPKHLITATGQRVTLRCSPRSGDLSVYWYQQSLDQGLQFLIQYYNGEERAKGNILERFSAQQFPDLHSELNLSSLELGDSALYFCASSQRAAEQFFGPGTRLTVL.

CDR3 sequence: CASSQDTRGVKTQYF. This chain links TRBV4-1 with TRBJ2-5; TCRdb lists TRBD1, though no DNA is available to test this call. This CDR3 is 15 amino acids long. Looked up from germline, CDR1 is MGHRA and CDR2 is YSYEKL.

The chain carries TRBV28 and TRBJ2-7; the D gene TCRdb calls, TRBD1, cannot be checked with no DNA. The CDR3 is 12 residues long. The germline CDR1 and CDR2 sequences are MDHEN and SYDVKM. The CDR3 protein is CASRGGSYEQYF.

The V gene is TRBV21-1, the J gene TRBJ2-7; as DNA is missing, the TRBD2 call by TCRdb cannot be tested. TRBV21-1 is designated a pseudogene. The CDR3 has 17 amino acids. CDR3: CASIARLAGGLTYEQYF.

The chain links TRBV25-1 to TRBJ2-3; with no DNA, the TCRdb D assignment of TRBD2 cannot be verified. This CDR3 has 19 residues. Germline V gene sequence: CDR1 MGHDK, CDR2 SYGVNS. The CDR3 spells CASSESRLAGGPSTDTQYF.

V gene TRBV27 combines with J gene TRBJ2-7; the D call of TRBD1 rests on TCRdb alone, since no DNA is present to check it. The length of the CDR3 is 15 residues. Germline V CDR1 and CDR2: MNHEY, SMNVEV (reference sequence). This chain's CDR3 is CASSLVATATYEQYF.

V usage is TRBV5-1 and J usage is TRBJ2-3; TCRdb returns TRBD1, unconfirmable since there is no DNA. The CDR3 sequence is 16 residues long. Germline assignment: CDR1 SGHRS and CDR2 YFSETQ. CDR3 sequence: CASSLFGQGAADTQYF.

The J gene is TRBJ1-2, the V gene TRBV7-9; TCRdb selects TRBD1, and the lack of DNA leaves this call unchecked. Germline CDR1 reads SEHNR; CDR2 reads FQNEAQ (reference sequence). CDR3 size: 18 residues. The CDR3 region is CASSHVQTGGPINYGYTF.

This CDR3 is CASSFWTSGSTDTQYF. V usage is TRBV28 and J usage is TRBJ2-3; absent DNA, TCRdb's TRBD2 call cannot be checked. This CDR3 is built from 16 residues. The germline V gene has CDR1 MDHEN and CDR2 SYDVKM.

The V call is TRBV11-2, the J call TRBJ2-3; as DNA is missing, the TRBD1 call by TCRdb cannot be tested. The CDR3 is 17 residues long. Germline V gene lookup returns CDR1 SGHAT and CDR2 FQNNGV. CDR3 residues: CASSLERGRGRQDTQYF.

This chain links TRBV2 with TRBJ2-5. Germline assignment: CDR1 SNHLY and CDR2 FYNNEI. The CDR3 runs to 15 residues. The CDR3 region is CASSEGNSPQETQYF.

This rearrangement joins TRBV20-1 to TRBJ2-1. The CDR3 is 16 amino acids. From germline, CDR1 is DFQATT and CDR2 SNEGSKA (reference sequence). The CDR3: CSARVFGQKNHNEQFF.